This TCR beta chain was sequenced in a study of blood T cell repertoires in COVID-19. The authors' processing: Nucleated cell number was recorded as an estimate derived from reference gene primer amplification. The data were produced by immunoSEQ multiplex PCR, yet TCRdb's version contains in-frame clones alone and is incomplete. That table is the source of V, J and clone size, and D and trimming were worked out from the DNA. Among approximately 250,000 clones listed, approximately 89% were seen once. The CDR3 has 15 residues. Germline-derived CDR1 and CDR2 are LGHDT and YNNKEL (reference sequence). V shed 5 bases and J 5 bases; nucleotides not matched to a gene: 6.

This chain uses TRBV3-1 (or the pseudogene TRBV3-2) with TRBJ1-4, with 9 nucleotides matching TRBD1. The sequence was obtained from a man aged 35-49 years with active or convalescent COVID-19. Specimen: peripheral blood. The CDR3 sequence is CASSYTGGGNEKLFF. Written as DNA, the CDR3 is TGTGCCAGCAGCTACACAGGGGGCGGAAATGAAAAACTGTTTTTT.